Presented here are 19 T cell receptor beta chains from one specimen sequenced in a study of OX40 agonist ivuxolimab in advanced cancers. Assay: immunoSEQ multiplex PCR; the TCRdb copy retains only in-frame clones and omits some. The sample lists about 83,000 clones, over 80% occurring once. The material was CD4+ or CD8+ T cells sorted from blood, obtained in a trial of the OX40 agonist ivuxolimab. These receptors all stem from an adult with an advanced solid tumor such as melanoma, head and neck, liver or kidney cancer.

This clone was recorded once. This rearrangement joins TRBV7-2 to TRBJ2-7, with 10 bases that match TRBD2. Germline-derived CDR1 and CDR2 are SGHTA and FQGNSA. The V gene end was trimmed by 5 bases and the J gene end by 4 bases; junction bases not matched to a gene: 8. The CDR3 is 15 residues long. Written as DNA, the CDR3 is TGTGCCAGCAGCCCTCCCCCTAGCGGGGGTTACGAGCAGTACTTC. Amino acids: CASSPPPSGGYEQYF.

The count of this clone is one. The rearrangement joins TRBV7-7 to TRBJ2-7; TRBD2 matches at 7 bases. The CDR3 extends over 14 amino acids. V dropped 5 bases and J dropped 0; count of bases not matched to a gene: 4. Looked up from germline, CDR1 is SSHAT and CDR2 is FNYEAQ (reference sequence). The CDR3: CASSRGEGSYEQYF. CDR3 bases: TGTGCCAGCAGCCGCGGGGAGGGCTCCTACGAGCAGTACTTC.

The chain joins TRBV6-6 to TRBJ1-4; D is unclear. The CDR3 sequence is 14 residues long. Germline CDR1 is MNHNY and CDR2 is SVGAGI (reference sequence). Trimming took 6 bases from V and 1 from J, leaving 9 bases between them. The CDR3 DNA is TGTGCCAGCAGAGCGGAATTAACTAATGAAAAACTGTTTTTT. It translates to CASRAELTNEKLFF.

This sequence joins TRBV7-6 and TRBJ2-7; D not certain. CDR3 length: 14 amino acids. The germline CDR1 and CDR2 sequences are SGHVS and FNYEAQ. Trimming stripped 3 bases from V and 6 bases from J, with 15 bases between. This CDR3 reads CASSFPGPSSEQYF. Here the CDR3 DNA reads TGTGCCAGCAGCTTCCCCGGGCCCAGCTCCGAGCAGTACTTC.

The chain links TRBV27 to TRBJ2-2; unclear D gene. The CDR3 loop spans 14 amino acids. V was cut by 3 bases and J by 5 bases, with 10 bases left in between. CDR1 MNHEY and CDR2 SMNVEV come from the germline V gene (reference sequence). CDR3 sequence: CASSFAIPTGELFF. DNA for the CDR3: TGTGCCAGCAGTTTTGCGATACCTACCGGGGAGCTGTTTTTT.

This sequence joins TRBV7-8 and TRBJ1-1; D is uncertain. Germline lookup yields CDR1 SGHVS and CDR2 FQNEAQ. V gave up 1 base and J gave up 3 bases, with 18 bases separating them. The CDR3 extends over 17 amino acids. The CDR3 reads CASSLELGSVYHTEAFF. The CDR3 DNA reads TGTGCCAGCAGCTTAGAGTTGGGGTCTGTATACCACACTGAAGCTTTCTTT.

This sequence joins TRBV9 and TRBJ2-1, with D hard to call. Per the germline V gene, CDR1 is SGDLS and CDR2 is YYNGEE. This CDR3 spans 14 amino acids. Trimming shortened V by 4 bases and J by 7 bases, and 15 bases separated the two germline ends. The CDR3 region is CASSPQKPLNEQFF. CDR3 DNA sequence: TGTGCCAGCAGCCCCCAAAAGCCCTTGAATGAGCAGTTCTTC.

The rearrangement uses TRBV19 and TRBJ1-1, with unresolved D. The CDR3 totals 12 residues. V lost 8 bases to trimming and J lost 0 bases, with 7 bases between them. The germline CDR1 and CDR2 sequences are LNHDA and SQIVND (reference sequence). The CDR3 sequence: CASVGLNTEAFF. The CDR3 bases are TGTGCCAGTGTGGGATTGAACACTGAAGCTTTCTTT. Complete variable domain (other parts from reference TRBV19 and TRBJ1-1): DGGITQSPKYLFRKEGQNVTLSCEQNLNHDAMYWYRQDPGQGLRLIYYSQIVNDFQKGDIAEGYSVSREKKESFPLTVTSAQKNPTAFYLCASVGLNTEAFFGQGTRLTVV.

The chain links TRBV2 to TRBJ1-4; possibly TRBD1 for D (5 bases). Germline loops: CDR1 SNHLY, CDR2 FYNNEI. The CDR3 runs to 14 residues. Trimming left V 6 bases short and J 6 bases short, with 14 bases between. The CDR3 DNA follows: TGTGCCAGCAGGTGGTCAGGGCAGGATGAAAAACTGTTTTTT. Its protein product is CASRWSGQDEKLFF.

The genes are TRBV27 and TRBJ1-2; 10 nucleotides align to TRBD1. The J segment lost 4 bases and the V segment lost 5 bases, leaving 4 bases of the junction unmatched. The CDR3 sequence is 14 residues long. Germline assignment: CDR1 MNHEY and CDR2 SMNVEV (reference sequence). For the CDR3, the DNA is TGTGCCAGCAGTCCTCGGACAGGGGGCTATGGCTACACCTTC. Translating it yields CASSPRTGGYGYTF.

The V call is TRBV6-1, the J call TRBJ1-2, with TRBD1 matching over 10 bases. V was pared by 6 bases and J by 4 bases, with 8 bases of the junction left unmatched. The germline V gene has CDR1 MNHNS and CDR2 SASEGT. The CDR3 totals 15 residues. CDR3 coding DNA: TGTGCCAGCAGCCTTCTCGGACAGGGGGGCTATGGCTACACCTTC. As protein: CASSLLGQGGYGYTF.

The chain has TRBV9 and TRBJ2-5, with D unresolved. The J call may be in error: the DNA end matches TRBJ2-7 better. The CDR3 is 14 amino acids. The V gene's germline CDR1 is SGDLS and CDR2 YYNGEE. CDR3 loop: CASSVAPDDYEQYF. The CDR3 bases are TGTGCCAGCAGCGTAGCCCCGGACGACTACGAGCAGTACTTC.

The V call is TRBV7-9, the J call TRBJ2-3; TRBD2 aligns across 12 bases. In germline, CDR1 is SEHNR, CDR2 FQNEAQ (reference sequence). After removal of 5 bases from V and 4 bases from J, the junction contained 10 bases not matched to a gene. There are 17 residues in the CDR3. Written as DNA, the CDR3 is TGTGCCAGCAGCCAAACTCTAGCGGGGGGGCCGGCAGATACGCAGTATTTT. Protein product: CASSQTLAGGPADTQYF.

The chain couples TRBV30 to TRBJ2-7; D is uncertain. V lost 2 bases to trimming and J lost 9 bases, with 11 bases between them. From germline, CDR1 is GTSNPN and CDR2 SVGIG (reference sequence). There are 11 residues in the CDR3. CDR3 in amino acids: CAWSLNLGQYF. The DNA of the CDR3 is TGTGCCTGGAGTCTGAACTTGGGGCAGTACTTC.

V is TRBV25-1 and J is TRBJ2-3, with 10 bases fitting TRBD1. Germline CDR1 reads MGHDK; CDR2 reads SYGVNS. V shed 6 bases and J 2 bases; nucleotides not matched to a gene: 8. This CDR3 has 16 residues. CDR3 protein: CASRPRDRGPTDTQYF. The CDR3 DNA follows: TGTGCCAGCAGACCAAGAGACAGGGGGCCCACAGATACGCAGTATTTT.

This chain links TRBV6-1 with TRBJ1-1; D is undetermined. With 5 bases removed from V and 6 bases from J, the gap between germline ends came to 7 bases. The CDR3 loop spans 11 amino acids. CDR1 MNHNS and CDR2 SASEGT come from the germline V gene. The DNA of the CDR3 is TGTGCCAGCAGTTATGGGGCTGAAGCTTTCTTT. This sequence encodes CASSYGAEAFF.

This clone has just one count. The V call is TRBV9, the J call TRBJ2-7; D tentatively fits TRBD1 or TRBD2 (5 bases each). There are 13 residues in the CDR3. Germline CDR1 reads SGDLS; CDR2 reads YYNGEE. V was trimmed by 3 bases and J by 9 bases, leaving 16 bases between them. CDR3 in DNA: TGTGCCAGCAGCGACGGGACCGGGCAACGGCAGTACTTC. The encoded protein is CASSDGTGQRQYF. Full variable domain (outside the CDR3, taken from reference TRBV9 and TRBJ2-7): DSGVTQTPKHLITATGQRVTLRCSPRSGDLSVYWYQQSLDQGLQFLIQYYNGEERAKGNILERFSAQQFPDLHSELNLSSLELGDSALYFCASSDGTGQRQYFGPGTRLTVT.

The chain recombines TRBV7-8 with TRBJ2-7; the D is unclear. Germline CDR1 reads SGHVS; CDR2 reads FQNEAQ. Trimming took off 0 bases at V and 4 bases at J, with 7 bases between the two ends. The CDR3 has 13 amino acids. The CDR3 sequence is CASSLAQTYEQYF. Written as DNA, the CDR3 is TGTGCCAGCAGCTTAGCACAGACGTACGAGCAGTACTTC.

This sequence joins TRBV7-8 and TRBJ2-3; TRBD1 matches at 9 bases. V shed 0 bases and J 0 bases; nucleotides not matched to a gene: 7. The CDR3 has 18 residues. Germline lookup yields CDR1 SGHVS and CDR2 FQNEAQ. The CDR3 DNA sequence: TGTGCCAGCAGCTTAGCGTACAGGGGGCTTTCTAGCACAGATACGCAGTATTTT. Amino acid sequence: CASSLAYRGLSSTDTQYF. The full variable domain, in which reference TRBV7-8 and TRBJ2-3 provide the parts outside the CDR3, is GAGVSQSPRYKVAKRGQDVALRCDPISGHVSLFWYQQALGQGPEFLTYFQNEAQLDKSGLPSDRFFAERPEGSVSTLKIQRTQQEDSAVYLCASSLAYRGLSSTDTQYFGPGTRLTVL.